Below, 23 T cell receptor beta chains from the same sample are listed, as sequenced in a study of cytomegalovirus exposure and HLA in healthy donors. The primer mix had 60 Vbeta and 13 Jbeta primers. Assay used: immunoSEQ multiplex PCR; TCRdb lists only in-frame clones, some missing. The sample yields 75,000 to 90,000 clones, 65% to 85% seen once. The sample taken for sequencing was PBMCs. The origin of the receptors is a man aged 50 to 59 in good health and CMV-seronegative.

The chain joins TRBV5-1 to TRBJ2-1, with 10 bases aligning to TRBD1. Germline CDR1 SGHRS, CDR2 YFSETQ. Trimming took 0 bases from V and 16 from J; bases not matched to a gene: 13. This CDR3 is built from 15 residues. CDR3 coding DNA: TGCGCCAGCAGCTTGGCGCGCTCGACAGGGGGCCCTCCCTTCTTC. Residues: CASSLARSTGGPPFF.

The CDR3 nucleotides read TGTGCCAGCAGCCCCTCTAGCGGGGGGGCCTTAGAGACCCAGTACTTC. Translated, it gives CASSPSSGGALETQYF. This rearrangement joins TRBV5-4 to TRBJ2-5; 12 bases are shared with TRBD2. The V gene end was trimmed by 4 bases and the J gene end by 4 bases; junction bases not matched to a gene: 8. Germline values: CDR1 SGHNT, CDR2 YYREEE (reference sequence). This CDR3 has 16 residues.

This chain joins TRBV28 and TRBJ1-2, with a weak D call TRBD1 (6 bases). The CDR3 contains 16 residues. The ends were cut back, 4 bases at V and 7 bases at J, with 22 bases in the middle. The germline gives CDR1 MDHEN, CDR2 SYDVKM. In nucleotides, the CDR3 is TGTGCCAGCAGTTCTCTTTTGGTGCAGGGGCTTGTTGGCTACACCTTC. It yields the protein CASSSLLVQGLVGYTF.

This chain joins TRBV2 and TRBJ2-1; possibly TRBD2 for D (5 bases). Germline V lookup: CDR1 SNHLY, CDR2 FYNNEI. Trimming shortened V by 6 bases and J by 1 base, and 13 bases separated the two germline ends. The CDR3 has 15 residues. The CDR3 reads CASRGADPSYNEQFF. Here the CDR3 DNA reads TGTGCCAGCAGGGGAGCGGACCCTTCCTACAATGAGCAGTTCTTC.

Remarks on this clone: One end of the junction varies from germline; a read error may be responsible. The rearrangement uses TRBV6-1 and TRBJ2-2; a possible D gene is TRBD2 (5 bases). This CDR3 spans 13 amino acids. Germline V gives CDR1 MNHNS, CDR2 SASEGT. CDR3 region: CASTRGPTGEPFF. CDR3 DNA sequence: TGTGCCAGCACGCGCGGGCCCACCGGGGAGCCGTTTTTT.

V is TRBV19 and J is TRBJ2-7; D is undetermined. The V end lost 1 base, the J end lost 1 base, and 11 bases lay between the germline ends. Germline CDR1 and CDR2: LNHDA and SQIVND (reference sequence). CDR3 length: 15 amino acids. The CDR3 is CASSIAGPSSYEQYF. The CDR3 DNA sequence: TGTGCCAGTAGTATAGCAGGCCCGTCTTCCTACGAGCAGTACTTC.

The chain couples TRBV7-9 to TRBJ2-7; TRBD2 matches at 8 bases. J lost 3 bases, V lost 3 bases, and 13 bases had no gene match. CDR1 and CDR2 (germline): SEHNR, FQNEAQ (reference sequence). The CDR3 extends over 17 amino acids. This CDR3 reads CASSFESLAGQNYEQYF. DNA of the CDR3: TGTGCCAGCAGCTTTGAATCGCTAGCGGGTCAGAACTACGAGCAGTACTTC.

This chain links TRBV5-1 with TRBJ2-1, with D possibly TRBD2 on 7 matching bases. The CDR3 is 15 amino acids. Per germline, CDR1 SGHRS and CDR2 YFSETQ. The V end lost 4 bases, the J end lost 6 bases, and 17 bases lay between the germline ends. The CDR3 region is CASSTGGVGANEQFF. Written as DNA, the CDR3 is TGCGCCAGCAGCACGGGGGGCGTCGGAGCCAATGAGCAGTTCTTC.

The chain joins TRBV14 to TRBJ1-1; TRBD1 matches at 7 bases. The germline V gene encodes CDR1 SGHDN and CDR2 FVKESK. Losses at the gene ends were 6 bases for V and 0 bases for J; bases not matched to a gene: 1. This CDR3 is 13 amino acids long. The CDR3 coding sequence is TGTGCCAGCAGACAGGGGTTGAACACTGAAGCTTTCTTT. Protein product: CASRQGLNTEAFF. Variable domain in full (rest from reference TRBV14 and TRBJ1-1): EAGVTQFPSHSVIEKGQTVTLRCDPISGHDNLYWYRRVMGKEIKFLLHFVKESKQDESGMPNNRFLAERTGGTYSTLKVQPAELEDSGVYFCASRQGLNTEAFFGQGTRLTVV.

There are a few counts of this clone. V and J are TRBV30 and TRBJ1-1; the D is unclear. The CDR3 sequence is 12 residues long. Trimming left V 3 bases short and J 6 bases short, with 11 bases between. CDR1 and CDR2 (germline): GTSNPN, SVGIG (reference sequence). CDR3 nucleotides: TGTGCCTGGAGCAGGCTAAGCTCTGAAGCTTTCTTT. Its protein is CAWSRLSSEAFF.

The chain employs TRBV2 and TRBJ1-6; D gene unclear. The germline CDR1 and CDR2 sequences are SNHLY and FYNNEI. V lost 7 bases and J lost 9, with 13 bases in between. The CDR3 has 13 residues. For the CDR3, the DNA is TGTGCCAGCACTTTCGGTAATAGTTCACCCCTCCACTTT. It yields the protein CASTFGNSSPLHF.

The CDR3 nucleotides are TGTGCCAGCAGCTTGCTGGGACAGGGGGAAGAGACCCAGTACTTC. Protein sequence: CASSLLGQGEETQYF. The chain is built from TRBV7-9 and TRBJ2-5, with 11 bases fitting TRBD1. The germline V gene encodes CDR1 SEHNR and CDR2 FQNEAQ (reference sequence). Germline trimming cut 3 bases from V and 3 bases from J; bases unmatched to any gene: 3. The CDR3 has 15 residues.

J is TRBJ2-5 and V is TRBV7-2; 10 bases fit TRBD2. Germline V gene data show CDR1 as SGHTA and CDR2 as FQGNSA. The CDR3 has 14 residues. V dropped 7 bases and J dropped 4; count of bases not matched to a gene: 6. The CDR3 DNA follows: TGTGCCAGCAAGGAGCGGGGGGGGAGAGAGACCCAGTACTTC. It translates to CASKERGGRETQYF.

The CDR3 DNA reads as TGTGCCAGCAGGGACAGATATAGCAATCAGCCCCAGCATTTT. Protein sequence: CASRDRYSNQPQHF. The chain carries TRBV6-5 and TRBJ1-5, with D perhaps TRBD1 (6 bases). Germline loops: CDR1 MNHEY, CDR2 SVGAGI. The CDR3 has 14 residues. The V gene lost 6 bases and the J gene lost 0 bases, with 9 bases spanning the gap.

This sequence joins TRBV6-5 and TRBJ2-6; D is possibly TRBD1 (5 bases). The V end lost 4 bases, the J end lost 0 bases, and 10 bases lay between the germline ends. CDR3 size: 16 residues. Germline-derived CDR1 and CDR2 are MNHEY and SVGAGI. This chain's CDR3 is CASSSQGTSGANVLTF. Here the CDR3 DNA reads TGTGCCAGCAGTTCGCAGGGAACCTCTGGGGCCAACGTCCTGACTTTC.

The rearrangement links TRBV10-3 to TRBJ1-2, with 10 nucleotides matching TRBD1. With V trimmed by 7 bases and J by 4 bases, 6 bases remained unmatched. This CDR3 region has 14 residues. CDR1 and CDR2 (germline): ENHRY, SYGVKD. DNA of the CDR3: TGTGCCATCAAGGCCGGACAGGGGGTCTATGGCTACACCTTC. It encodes CAIKAGQGVYGYTF.

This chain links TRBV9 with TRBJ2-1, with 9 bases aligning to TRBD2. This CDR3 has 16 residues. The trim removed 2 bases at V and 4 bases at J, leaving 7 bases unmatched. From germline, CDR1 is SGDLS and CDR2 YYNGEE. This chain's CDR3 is CASSVALAGNYNEQFF. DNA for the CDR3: TGTGCCAGCAGCGTGGCTCTAGCGGGGAATTACAATGAGCAGTTCTTC.

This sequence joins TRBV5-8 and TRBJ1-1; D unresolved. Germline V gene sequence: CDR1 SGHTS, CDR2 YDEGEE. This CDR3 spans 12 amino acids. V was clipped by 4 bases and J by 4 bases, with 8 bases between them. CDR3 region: CASSLSVTEAFF. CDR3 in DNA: TGTGCCAGCAGCCTGAGCGTCACTGAAGCTTTCTTT.

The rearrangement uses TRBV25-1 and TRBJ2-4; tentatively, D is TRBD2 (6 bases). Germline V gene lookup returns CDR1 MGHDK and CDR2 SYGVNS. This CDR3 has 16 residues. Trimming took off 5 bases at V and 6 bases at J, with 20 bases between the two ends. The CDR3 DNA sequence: TGTGCCAGCAGTCCCCCCGAGGGAGGCAAGGGAAACATTCAGTACTTC. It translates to CASSPPEGGKGNIQYF. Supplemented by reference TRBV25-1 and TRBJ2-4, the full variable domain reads EADIYQTPRYLVIGTGKKITLECSQTMGHDKMYWYQQDPGMELHLIHYSYGVNSTEKGDLSSESTVSRIRTEHFPLTLESARPSHTSQYLCASSPPEGGKGNIQYFGAGTRLSVL.

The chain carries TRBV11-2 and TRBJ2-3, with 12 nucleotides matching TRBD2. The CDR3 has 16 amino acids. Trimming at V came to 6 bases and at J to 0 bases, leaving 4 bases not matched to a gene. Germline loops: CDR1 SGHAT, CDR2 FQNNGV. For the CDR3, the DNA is TGTGCCAGCAGACTCGGGACTAGCGGGAGCACAGATACGCAGTATTTT. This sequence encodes CASRLGTSGSTDTQYF.

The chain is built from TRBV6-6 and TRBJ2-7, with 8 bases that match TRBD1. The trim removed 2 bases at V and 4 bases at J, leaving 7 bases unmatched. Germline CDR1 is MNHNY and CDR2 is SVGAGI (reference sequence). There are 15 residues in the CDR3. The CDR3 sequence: CASSYDSTGVYEQYF. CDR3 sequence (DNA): TGTGCCAGCAGTTACGACTCGACAGGGGTGTACGAGCAGTACTTC.

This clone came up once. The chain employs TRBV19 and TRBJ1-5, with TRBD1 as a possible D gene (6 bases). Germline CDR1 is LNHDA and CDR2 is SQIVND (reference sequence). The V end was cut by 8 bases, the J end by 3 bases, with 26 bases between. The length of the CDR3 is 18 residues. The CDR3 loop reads CASEGTREFGVNNQPQHF. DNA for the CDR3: TGTGCCAGTGAGGGGACAAGGGAATTTGGTGTGAACAATCAGCCCCAGCATTTT. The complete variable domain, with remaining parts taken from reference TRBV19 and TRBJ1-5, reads DGGITQSPKYLFRKEGQNVTLSCEQNLNHDAMYWYRQDPGQGLRLIYYSQIVNDFQKGDIAEGYSVSREKKESFPLTVTSAQKNPTAFYLCASEGTREFGVNNQPQHFGDGTRLSIL.

Here the CDR3 DNA reads TGTGCCAGTAGTATAGCCCTACTGGATGGCTACACCTTC. Its translation: CASSIALLDGYTF. The chain carries TRBV19 and TRBJ1-2; D uncertain. The CDR3 runs 13 residues. V was shortened by 1 base and J by 6 bases, with 9 bases between the two germline ends. Germline CDR1 is LNHDA and CDR2 is SQIVND (reference sequence).